The TCR beta chain described here comes from a study of monozygotic twins with inflammatory bowel disease. TCRdb re-called the 5' RACE reads and catalogs CDR3 proteins one per entry, DNA excluded. Its table records fewer than 350,000 distinct CDR3 sequences. The source of this sequence is a human donor with ulcerative colitis or Crohn's disease, or a healthy co-twin of an affected twin (not recorded which). The sample taken for sequencing was blood.

The CDR3 is CASSLSGSRGETQYF. The rearrangement joins TRBV2 to TRBJ2-5; TCRdb picks TRBD2, but there is no DNA to check that call. CDR1 is SNHLY and CDR2 is FYNNEI in the germline V gene. The CDR3 consists of 15 residues.